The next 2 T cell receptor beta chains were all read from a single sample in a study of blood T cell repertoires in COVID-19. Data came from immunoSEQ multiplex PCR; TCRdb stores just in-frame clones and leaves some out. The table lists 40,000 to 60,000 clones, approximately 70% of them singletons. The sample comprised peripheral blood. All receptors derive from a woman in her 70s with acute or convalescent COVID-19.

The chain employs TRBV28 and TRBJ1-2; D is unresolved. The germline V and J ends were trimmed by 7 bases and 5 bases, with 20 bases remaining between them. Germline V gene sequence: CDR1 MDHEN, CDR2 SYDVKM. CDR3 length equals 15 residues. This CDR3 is CASTLSSADWYGYTF. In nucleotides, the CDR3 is TGTGCCAGCACCCTGAGCTCGGCGGATTGGTATGGCTACACCTTC.

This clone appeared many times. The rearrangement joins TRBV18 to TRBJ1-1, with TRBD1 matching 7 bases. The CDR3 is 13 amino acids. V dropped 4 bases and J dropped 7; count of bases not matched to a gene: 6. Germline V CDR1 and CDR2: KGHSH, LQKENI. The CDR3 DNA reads TGTGCCAGCTCACTAGCAGGGGGAGGTGAAGCTTTCTTT. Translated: CASSLAGGGEAFF.